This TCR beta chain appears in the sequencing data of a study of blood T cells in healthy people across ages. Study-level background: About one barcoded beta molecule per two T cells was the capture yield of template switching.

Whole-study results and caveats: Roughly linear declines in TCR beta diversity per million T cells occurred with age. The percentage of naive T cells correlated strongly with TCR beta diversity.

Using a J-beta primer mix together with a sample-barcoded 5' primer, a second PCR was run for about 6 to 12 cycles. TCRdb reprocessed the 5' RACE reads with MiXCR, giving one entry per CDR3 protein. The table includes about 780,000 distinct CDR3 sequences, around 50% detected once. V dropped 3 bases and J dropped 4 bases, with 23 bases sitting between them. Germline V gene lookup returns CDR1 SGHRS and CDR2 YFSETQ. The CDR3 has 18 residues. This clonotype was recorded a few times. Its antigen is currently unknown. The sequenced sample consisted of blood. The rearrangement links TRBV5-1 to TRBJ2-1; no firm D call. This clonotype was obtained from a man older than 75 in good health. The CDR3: CASSSPLIAATNYNEQFF. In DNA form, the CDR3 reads TGCGCCAGCAGCTCCCCCCTCATCGCGGCCACCAATTACAATGAGCAGTTCTTC. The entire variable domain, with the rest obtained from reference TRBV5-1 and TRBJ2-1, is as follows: KAGVTQTPRYLIKTRGQQVTLSCSPISGHRSVSWYQQTPGQGLQFLFEYFSETQRNKGNFPGRFSGRQFSNSRSEMNVSTLELGDSALYLCASSSPLIAATNYNEQFFGPGTRLTVL.